The 26 T cell receptor beta chains in this list originate from one sample, sequenced in a study of spatial heterogeneity in lung cancer. Overall study results and limits: Intratumoral expanded alpha and beta TCR counts were found to track tumor mutation counts.

The sample's time point: sample taken at primary tumor resection. These receptors have no known antigen. TCRdb redid the calling of the 5' RACE reads with MiXCR, one entry per CDR3 protein. The data contain about 6,900 distinct CDR3 sequences, more than 10% of them seen just once; the ten biggest clones take up roughly a fifth. Sequencing used lung tumor tissue, obtained at surgery. Receptors originate from a male donor with early-stage non-small cell lung cancer.

For this clonotype: Here the CDR3 omits its conserved ending phenylalanine or tryptophan, so a read error is the likely source. The genes are TRBV20-1 and TRBJ2-1, with no clear D. This CDR3 is built from 14 residues. The germline V gene encodes CDR1 DFQATT and CDR2 SNEGSKA (reference sequence). The CDR3 is CSASSPKAANGQFL. The CDR3 nucleotides read TGCAGTGCTTCCTCCCCCAAGGCGGCCAATGGGCAGTTCCTC.

This clonotype came up many times. This chain connects TRBV3-1 to TRBJ1-6; D is uncertain. CDR1 and CDR2 (germline): LGHDT, YNNKEL (reference sequence). V was pared by 4 bases and J by 3 bases, with 13 bases between. The CDR3 has 16 residues. The CDR3 reads CASSPDATLYNSPLHF. The CDR3 DNA follows: TGTGCCAGCAGCCCCGACGCGACTCTCTATAATTCACCCCTCCACTTT.

This clonotype was detected many times. The chain uses TRBV18 and TRBJ2-5; TRBD2 matches at 9 bases. Germline CDR1 reads KGHSH; CDR2 reads LQKENI. The CDR3 is 16 residues long. With 2 bases clipped from V and 5 bases from J, the junction kept 9 bases outside the gene matches. CDR3 in DNA: TGTGCCAGCTCACCAGTCAGCGGGAGGCCCCAGGAGACCCAGTACTTC. This translates into CASSPVSGRPQETQYF. Complete variable domain (other parts from reference TRBV18 and TRBJ2-5): NAGVMQNPRHLVRRRGQEARLRCSPMKGHSHVYWYRQLPEEGLKFMVYLQKENIIDESGMPKERFSAEFPKEGPSILRIQQVVRGDSAAYFCASSPVSGRPQETQYFGPGTRLLVL.

The genes are TRBV3-1 and TRBJ2-3; D remains unclear. Between the trimmed V and J ends, which lost 0 bases and 4 bases, there was a span of 5 bases. The CDR3 loop spans 13 amino acids. Germline CDR1 reads LGHDT; CDR2 reads YNNKEL (reference sequence). Here the CDR3 DNA reads TGTGCCAGCAGCCAAGATTGGTCAGATACGCAGTATTTT. Translation: CASSQDWSDTQYF.

This clonotype is medium-sized by share. The chain is built from TRBV18 and TRBJ2-7; D is ambiguous. Germline-derived CDR1 and CDR2 are KGHSH and LQKENI. V was clipped by 2 bases and J by 5 bases, with 10 bases between them. The CDR3 is 13 residues long. CDR3 sequence: CASSPGNKHEQYF. The CDR3 region has the DNA TGTGCCAGCTCACCAGGGAATAAGCACGAGCAGTACTTC. Using reference TRBV18 and TRBJ2-7 for the parts outside the CDR3, the full variable domain is NAGVMQNPRHLVRRRGQEARLRCSPMKGHSHVYWYRQLPEEGLKFMVYLQKENIIDESGMPKERFSAEFPKEGPSILRIQQVVRGDSAAYFCASSPGNKHEQYFGPGTRLTVT.

This clonotype was counted ten times or more. J is TRBJ1-6 and V is TRBV6-5, with TRBD1 matching over 9 bases. The trim removed 4 bases at V and 10 bases at J, leaving 11 bases unmatched. Germline V gives CDR1 MNHEY, CDR2 SVGAGI. The CDR3 runs 16 residues. DNA of the CDR3: TGTGCCAGCAGTTTCAGACAGGGGGTCGCGGGGTCACCCCTCCACTTT. This gives the protein CASSFRQGVAGSPLHF.

This clonotype is deemed medium-sized. The chain couples TRBV7-9 to TRBJ2-3; D call uncertain. Germline CDR1 SEHNR, CDR2 FQNEAQ (reference sequence). This CDR3 spans 13 amino acids. Trimming shortened V by 8 bases and J by 4 bases, and 13 bases separated the two germline ends. CDR3 loop: CASGKDAADTQYF. The CDR3 DNA is TGTGCCAGCGGAAAGGACGCCGCAGATACGCAGTATTTT.

This clonotype was seen many times. The chain employs TRBV19 and TRBJ2-3; 9 bases fit TRBD2. After removal of 6 bases from V and 6 bases from J, the junction contained 4 bases not matched to a gene. The CDR3 covers 13 residues. Germline V lookup: CDR1 LNHDA, CDR2 SQIVND (reference sequence). The CDR3 DNA reads TGTGCCAGTAGGCTAGCGGGAATGGATACGCAGTATTTT. This encodes CASRLAGMDTQYF.

In this sample, this clonotype turned up many times. This sequence may be a read error, since a much larger clone differs from it by one base. The V gene is TRBV7-9, the J gene TRBJ2-6; tentative D call: TRBD1 (5 bases). The CDR3 consists of 13 residues. From germline, CDR1 is SEHNR and CDR2 FQNEAQ (reference sequence). This CDR3 is CASSKSGANVLAF. CDR3 nucleotide sequence: TGTGCCAGCAGCAAGTCTGGGGCCAACGTCCTGGCTTTC.

The sample holds many counts of this clonotype. V is TRBV24-1 and J is TRBJ2-1; 9 nucleotides match TRBD1. The V and J ends lost 3 bases and 9 bases, in that order; junction bases with no gene match: 8. Germline loops: CDR1 KGHDR, CDR2 SFDVKD. The CDR3 consists of 15 residues. In DNA form, the CDR3 reads TGTGCCACCAGTGATGGGACCGGGACAGGGACTGAGCAGTTCTTC. Protein: CATSDGTGTGTEQFF.

The chain combines TRBV27 with TRBJ2-5, with D perhaps matching TRBD1 (6 bases). Germline-derived CDR1 and CDR2 are MNHEY and SMNVEV (reference sequence). Trimming removed 6 bases from V and 5 bases from J, with 13 bases in between. This CDR3 is built from 13 residues. The CDR3 protein is CASRVGAYETQYF. The CDR3 DNA is TGTGCCAGCAGGGTGGGGGCGTATGAGACCCAGTACTTC.

This clonotype is labeled as medium-sized. J is TRBJ2-7 and V is TRBV4-3; D possibly corresponds to TRBD1 (5 bases). The CDR3 spans 13 residues. V was trimmed by 1 base and J by 4 bases, leaving 8 bases between them. The germline V gene encodes CDR1 LGHNA and CDR2 YSLEER. CDR3 nucleotide sequence: TGCGCCAGCAGCCAAGTTAAGGGGTACGAGCAGTACTTC. Protein product: CASSQVKGYEQYF.

This clonotype was seen ten or more times. This chain connects TRBV20-1 to TRBJ2-5; D is ambiguous. V was trimmed by 4 bases and J by 2 bases, leaving 8 bases between them. CDR1 DFQATT and CDR2 SNEGSKA come from the germline V gene (reference sequence). This CDR3 has 12 amino acids. CDR3 in DNA: TGCAGTGCTAACCGGGCTCAAGAGACCCAGTACTTC. Amino acid sequence: CSANRAQETQYF.

This clonotype was counted a few times. The CDR3 coding sequence is TGTGCCAGCAGTCACAGGGGCGGCTACACCTTC. It codes for CASSHRGGYTF. The chain uses TRBV3-1 and TRBJ1-2, with 7 bases matching TRBD1. The CDR3 spans 11 residues. The ends lost 6 bases at V and 8 bases at J; junction bases unmatched: 3. Germline values: CDR1 LGHDT, CDR2 YNNKEL (reference sequence).

The chain combines TRBV3-1 with TRBJ1-2; 7 positions agree with TRBD1. Trimming at V came to 4 bases and at J to 0 bases, leaving 8 bases not matched to a gene. The CDR3 has 16 amino acids. The germline CDR1 and CDR2 sequences are LGHDT and YNNKEL (reference sequence). As DNA, the CDR3 is TGTGCCAGCAGCCGCAGAGGGACAGCCACTAACTATGGCTACACCTTC. This translates into CASSRRGTATNYGYTF.

The V call is TRBV9, the J call TRBJ2-7, with D hard to call. The germline CDR1 and CDR2 sequences are SGDLS and YYNGEE. This CDR3 has 13 amino acids. V lost 0 bases to trimming and J lost 3 bases, with 7 bases between them. The CDR3, as DNA: TGTGCCAGCAGCGTAGGACCGAACTACGAGCAGTACTTC. Translation gives CASSVGPNYEQYF.

By share, this clonotype ranks as medium-sized. The gene calls are TRBV28 and TRBJ2-2, with 11 bases matching TRBD1. CDR1 and CDR2 from the germline V gene are MDHEN and SYDVKM. This CDR3 has 16 residues. V shed 4 bases and J 2 bases; nucleotides not matched to a gene: 3. CDR3 protein: CASSWWTGGNTGELFF. The CDR3 nucleotides are TGTGCCAGCAGTTGGTGGACAGGGGGCAACACCGGGGAGCTGTTTTTT. Full variable domain (outside the CDR3, taken from reference TRBV28 and TRBJ2-2): DVKVTQSSRYLVKRTGEKVFLECVQDMDHENMFWYRQDPGLGLRLIYFSYDVKMKEKGDIPEGYSVSREKKERFSLILESASTNQTSMYLCASSWWTGGNTGELFFGEGSRLTVL.

This clonotype ranks as medium-sized. This chain uses TRBV10-1 with TRBJ2-7, with D unclear. The CDR3 has 13 residues. Trimming removed 0 bases from V and 1 base from J, with 4 bases in between. Looked up from germline, CDR1 is WNHNN and CDR2 is SYGVQD (reference sequence). Here the CDR3 reads CASSESESYEQYF. In nucleotides, the CDR3 is TGCGCCAGCAGTGAGTCTGAGTCCTACGAGCAGTACTTC.

This clonotype was recorded a few times. The chain carries TRBV12-3 or TRBV12-4 and TRBJ2-6, with 12 bases lining up with TRBD2. The CDR3 runs to 17 residues. Trimming took 6 bases from V and 2 from J; bases not matched to a gene: 5. As DNA, the CDR3 is TGTGCCAGCAGCGGACTAGCGGGACGCCCTGGGGCCAACGTCCTGACTTTC. Its protein product is CASSGLAGRPGANVLTF.

This clonotype qualifies as medium-sized. DNA of the CDR3: TGTGCCAGCAGCACCGGGGAGGCGCGCAATCAGCCCCAGCATTTT. Its protein product is CASSTGEARNQPQHF. The chain is built from TRBV19 and TRBJ1-5; no clear D gene. The ends were cut back, 9 bases at V and 2 bases at J, with 17 bases in the middle. CDR3 length: 15 residues. Germline V gene sequence: CDR1 LNHDA, CDR2 SQIVND (reference sequence).

This clonotype is medium-sized by share. The V gene is TRBV5-1, the J gene TRBJ2-7, with D uncertain. Trimming left V 0 bases short and J 3 bases short, with 10 bases between. CDR3 length equals 14 residues. Looked up from germline, CDR1 is SGHRS and CDR2 is YFSETQ. CDR3 sequence reads: CASSLAARGYEQYF. The CDR3 region has the DNA TGCGCCAGCAGCTTGGCGGCCCGAGGCTACGAGCAGTACTTC.

This clonotype is classed as medium-sized. V gene TRBV20-1 combines with J gene TRBJ1-5; D remains ambiguous. Looked up from germline, CDR1 is DFQATT and CDR2 is SNEGSKA (reference sequence). The CDR3 consists of 12 residues. V was shortened by 3 bases and J by 2 bases, with 5 bases between the two germline ends. The CDR3: CSASGRNQPQHF. The CDR3 DNA reads as TGCAGTGCTAGTGGACGCAATCAGCCCCAGCATTTT.

This clonotype is classed as medium-sized. CDR3 nucleotide sequence: TGTGCCAGCAGCGGCCAGCGGGAGAAACTTAGTAATGAGCAGTTCTTC. Protein sequence: CASSGQREKLSNEQFF. The rearrangement joins TRBV9 to TRBJ2-1; TRBD2 matches at 8 bases. This CDR3 spans 16 amino acids. Germline-derived CDR1 and CDR2 are SGDLS and YYNGEE. Losses at the gene ends were 3 bases for V and 7 bases for J; bases not matched to a gene: 12.

The chain is built from TRBV20-1 and TRBJ1-4; D perhaps matches TRBD1 (5 bases). CDR1 is DFQATT and CDR2 is SNEGSKA in the germline V gene (reference sequence). Trimming cost V 6 bases and J 4 bases, with 15 bases left between them. The CDR3 length is 14 residues. The CDR3 sequence is CSAPRDWGNEKLFF. In DNA form, the CDR3 reads TGCAGTGCCCCGCGGGACTGGGGTAATGAAAAACTGTTTTTT.

This clonotype was detected ten times or more. The V gene is TRBV2, the J gene TRBJ2-4, with no clear D. The V gene lost 1 base and the J gene lost 13 bases, with 11 bases spanning the gap. The CDR3 runs to 12 residues. From germline, CDR1 is SNHLY and CDR2 FYNNEI. The CDR3 nucleotides read TGTGCCAGCAGTGAAGAGGGCCCAGGACAGTACTTC. Translating it yields CASSEEGPGQYF.

This clonotype was found many times. This chain connects TRBV7-3 to TRBJ2-5; a possible D gene is TRBD1 (6 bases). Trimming left V 2 bases short and J 2 bases short, with 12 bases between. The CDR3 has 15 residues. Germline V gives CDR1 SGHTA, CDR2 FQGTGA. The CDR3 is CASSLGGRGQETQYF. CDR3 coding DNA: TGTGCCAGCAGCTTAGGGGGAAGGGGGCAAGAGACCCAGTACTTC.